Following are 24 T cell receptor beta chains from one sample sequenced in a study of T cell repertoires in cytomegalovirus infection. No cognate antigen is known for these TCRs. MiXCR was run by TCRdb on the reads, yielding one entry per CDR3 protein. The sample records some 100,000 distinct CDR3 sequences, around 31% being singletons. The sample consisted of CD8+ T cells from cultured PBMCs, taken from culture after CMV antigen stimulation. All receptors derive from a human donor in good health (CMV status not recorded). Some clones in this sample may be carry-over from other donors' samples.

This clonotype was picked up a small number of times. A clone one base away is much larger, so this may be a read error. The chain combines TRBV13 with TRBJ1-1; D not certain. CDR1 PRHDT and CDR2 FYEKMQ come from the germline V gene (reference sequence). There are 12 residues in the CDR3. The V and J ends lost 0 bases and 6 bases respectively, with 5 bases between them. The CDR3 DNA is TGTGCCAGCAGCTTAGGGTACGCTGAAGCTTTCTTT. Its translation: CASSLGYAEAFF.

CDR3 sequence (DNA): TGTGCCAGCAGCTTATCCAATGGGACGGACAATGAGCAGTTCTTC. Translated, it gives CASSLSNGTDNEQFF. The chain couples TRBV7-9 to TRBJ2-1; D is perhaps TRBD1 or TRBD2 (5 bases each). Between the trimmed V and J ends, which lost 2 bases and 5 bases, there was a span of 13 bases. Germline V gene data show CDR1 as SEHNR and CDR2 as FQNEAQ (reference sequence). This CDR3 contains 15 residues.

The rearrangement links TRBV5-6 to TRBJ1-6; no firm D call. V gave up 0 bases and J gave up 13 bases, with 11 bases separating them. Germline CDR1 reads SGHDT; CDR2 reads YYEEEE. This CDR3 comprises 13 residues. The CDR3 bases are TGTGCCAGCAGCTTGGACCCGAAAGGGCCCCTCCACTTT. This sequence encodes CASSLDPKGPLHF. Filled out from reference TRBV5-6 and TRBJ1-6, the complete variable domain reads DAGVTQSPTHLIKTRGQQVTLRCSPKSGHDTVSWYQQALGQGPQFIFQYYEEEERQRGNFPDRFSGHQFPNYSSELNVNALLLGDSALYLCASSLDPKGPLHFGNGTRLTVT.

This rearrangement joins TRBV2 to TRBJ2-2; 9 nucleotides agree with TRBD2. The germline V gene encodes CDR1 SNHLY and CDR2 FYNNEI. This CDR3 has 16 amino acids. Trimming took 0 bases from V and 7 from J; bases not matched to a gene: 6. Written as DNA, the CDR3 is TGTGCCAGCAGTGAAGCGGGGCGGGGGGGCAGCGGGGAGCTGTTTTTT. Encoded protein: CASSEAGRGGSGELFF. The whole variable domain, remainder taken from reference TRBV2 and TRBJ2-2, is EPEVTQTPSHQVTQMGQEVILRCVPISNHLYFYWYRQILGQKVEFLVSFYNNEISEKSEIFDDQFSVERPDGSNFTLKIRSTKLEDSAMYFCASSEAGRGGSGELFFGEGSRLTVL.

At least ten counts were recorded for this clonotype. The chain carries TRBV12-3 or TRBV12-4 and TRBJ2-1; 9 bases match TRBD2. The CDR3 runs to 16 residues. Germline trimming cut 4 bases from V and 8 bases from J; bases unmatched to any gene: 12. CDR3 in amino acids: CASSSTGGGAFDEQFF. CDR3 in DNA: TGTGCCAGCAGTTCGACCGGCGGGGGGGCATTCGATGAGCAGTTCTTC.

This clonotype has a handful of counts. This chain links TRBV7-9 with TRBJ2-2, with TRBD2 identical over 11 bases. In germline, CDR1 is SEHNR, CDR2 FQNEAQ (reference sequence). The CDR3 is made up of 20 amino acids. With 5 bases clipped from V and 2 bases from J, the junction kept 16 bases outside the gene matches. For the CDR3, the DNA is TGTGCCAGCAGCCCCTTTCAGGCCGCGACTAGCGGGGTTAACACCGGGGAGCTGTTTTTT. It yields the protein CASSPFQAATSGVNTGELFF. The full variable domain, with the rest looked up from reference TRBV7-9 and TRBJ2-2, is DTGVSQNPRHKITKRGQNVTFRCDPISEHNRLYWYRQTLGQGPEFLTYFQNEAQLEKSRLLSDRFSAERPKGSFSTLEIQRTEQGDSAMYLCASSPFQAATSGVNTGELFFGEGSRLTVL.

This clonotype was observed a handful of times. The V call is TRBV27, the J call TRBJ1-5, with D perhaps matching TRBD1 (6 bases). The germline gives CDR1 MNHEY, CDR2 SMNVEV (reference sequence). The CDR3 has 15 amino acids. V shed 2 bases and J shed 10 bases, with 18 bases lying between them. CDR3 sequence reads: CASSLLWGPFEPQHF. CDR3 bases: TGTGCCAGCAGTTTACTATGGGGGCCCTTTGAACCCCAGCATTTT.

Many counts were recorded for this clonotype. The rearrangement uses TRBV7-8 and TRBJ1-5; 7 bases align to TRBD1. V lost 5 bases and J lost 5; bases outside the gene matches: 6. The germline CDR1 and CDR2 sequences are SGHVS and FQNEAQ. CDR3 length: 14 amino acids. The CDR3 protein is CASSLTGVYQPQHF. In nucleotides, the CDR3 is TGTGCCAGCAGCCTTACAGGGGTCTATCAGCCCCAGCATTTT.

The table lists this clonotype with many counts. The rearrangement links TRBV7-2 to TRBJ1-6; TRBD1 might be the D (5 bases). There are 16 residues in the CDR3. V dropped 0 bases and J dropped 4 bases, with 10 bases sitting between them. Per germline, CDR1 SGHTA and CDR2 FQGNSA. The CDR3: CASSLAGGTYNSPLHF. In nucleotides, the CDR3 is TGTGCCAGCAGCTTAGCGGGAGGGACGTATAATTCACCCCTCCACTTT.

There are a few counts of this clonotype. The J gene is TRBJ2-1, the V gene TRBV4-1; D call uncertain. V dropped 0 bases and J dropped 0 bases, with 6 bases sitting between them. CDR3 length: 15 amino acids. Per germline, CDR1 MGHRA and CDR2 YSYEKL. The CDR3 sequence: CASSQEGNSYNEQFF. DNA for the CDR3: TGCGCCAGCAGCCAAGAGGGAAACTCCTACAATGAGCAGTTCTTC.

This clonotype was counted a few times. This chain joins TRBV12-3 or TRBV12-4 and TRBJ2-1, with 7 bases that match TRBD1. The CDR3 sequence is 14 residues long. With V trimmed by 6 bases and J by 4 bases, 6 bases remained unmatched. This CDR3 reads CASSQGTVYNEQFF. The CDR3 DNA follows: TGTGCCAGCAGCCAGGGGACAGTATACAATGAGCAGTTCTTC.

This sequence joins TRBV7-9 and TRBJ2-7, with a possible D match to TRBD1 (5 bases). Germline CDR1 and CDR2: SEHNR and FQNEAQ (reference sequence). Trimming shortened V by 5 bases and J by 7 bases, and 12 bases separated the two germline ends. The CDR3 runs 12 residues. The CDR3 sequence is CASSPSNREQYF. In DNA form, the CDR3 reads TGTGCCAGCAGCCCGTCAAACAGGGAGCAGTACTTC.

The chain is built from TRBV27 and TRBJ2-7; D not resolved. Trimming shortened V by 4 bases and J by 0 bases, and 10 bases separated the two germline ends. In germline, CDR1 is MNHEY, CDR2 SMNVEV (reference sequence). The CDR3 has 14 amino acids. CDR3 sequence reads: CASSSQDSSYEQYF. The CDR3 coding sequence is TGTGCCAGCAGTTCTCAGGATAGCTCCTACGAGCAGTACTTC.

The sample holds many counts of this clonotype. J is TRBJ2-7 and V is TRBV7-9, with a weak D call TRBD1 (5 bases). Trimming removed 5 bases at V and 3 bases at J, with 14 bases between. Germline CDR1 SEHNR, CDR2 FQNEAQ (reference sequence). CDR3 size: 14 residues. Written as DNA, the CDR3 is TGTGCCAGCAGCGCGGACATCCAGAGCTACGAGCAGTACTTC. Amino acids: CASSADIQSYEQYF.

This clonotype was seen ten or more times. The chain has TRBV6-5 and TRBJ2-7; D is perhaps TRBD2 (5 bases). From germline, CDR1 is MNHEY and CDR2 SVGAGI. V was pared by 0 bases and J by 2 bases, with 8 bases between. This CDR3 is 14 amino acids long. CDR3 sequence (DNA): TGTGCCAGCAGTTACTCGGAGGCCCCCTACGAGCAGTACTTC. This encodes CASSYSEAPYEQYF.

This clonotype showed up just a few times. The chain has TRBV3-1 and TRBJ1-3; D uncertain. Germline values: CDR1 LGHDT, CDR2 YNNKEL (reference sequence). V was clipped by 1 base and J by 0 bases, with 13 bases between them. The CDR3 length is 17 residues. The chain's CDR3 is CASSQAALESSGNTIYF. CDR3 DNA: TGTGCCAGCAGCCAAGCCGCTCTTGAGAGCTCTGGAAACACCATATATTTT.

This clonotype was counted a few times. This rearrangement joins TRBV7-6 to TRBJ2-3; D is unresolved. Trimming cost V 1 base and J 1 base, with 6 bases left between them. CDR1 and CDR2 from the germline V gene are SGHVS and FNYEAQ. The CDR3 runs 14 residues. CDR3 coding DNA: TGTGCCAGCAGCTTAGTCCCCGGCACAGATACGCAGTATTTT. This codes for CASSLVPGTDTQYF.

In its sample, this clonotype was seen a few times. The chain joins TRBV5-4 to TRBJ1-1; D is unresolved. Germline lookup yields CDR1 SGHNT and CDR2 YYREEE (reference sequence). V gave up 1 base and J gave up 1 base, with 5 bases separating them. This CDR3 has 13 residues. The CDR3 region has the DNA TGTGCCAGCAGCTTGCGGTGGAACACTGAAGCTTTCTTT. It codes for CASSLRWNTEAFF.

V and J are TRBV7-9 and TRBJ1-2, with D maybe TRBD1 (5 bases). The CDR3 consists of 16 residues. Germline V CDR1 and CDR2: SEHNR, FQNEAQ (reference sequence). V lost 5 bases and J 4 bases, leaving 20 bases between the germline ends. The CDR3 sequence is CASSGTWQDGVYGYTF. For the CDR3, the DNA is TGTGCCAGCAGCGGGACCTGGCAGGATGGCGTCTATGGCTACACCTTC.

This chain connects TRBV27 to TRBJ2-7, with D tentatively TRBD2 (5 bases). The CDR3 loop spans 17 amino acids. V dropped 5 bases and J dropped 3 bases, with 23 bases sitting between them. Germline V gene lookup returns CDR1 MNHEY and CDR2 SMNVEV (reference sequence). As DNA, the CDR3 is TGTGCCAGCAGTCCCGACCCCCAATCGGACTGGATCTACGAGCAGTACTTC. The encoded protein is CASSPDPQSDWIYEQYF.

This chain joins TRBV7-9 and TRBJ2-1; a weak D match, TRBD2 (5 bases). CDR3 length equals 15 residues. Trimming pared 5 bases from V and 1 base from J, leaving 12 bases between. Per the germline V gene, CDR1 is SEHNR and CDR2 is FQNEAQ (reference sequence). The CDR3 nucleotides read TGTGCCAGCAGCCTTAGCGAATTGTCCTACAATGAGCAGTTCTTC. It encodes CASSLSELSYNEQFF.

This chain joins TRBV7-8 and TRBJ1-3; D possibly corresponds to TRBD1 (6 bases). Trimming shortened V by 5 bases and J by 0 bases, and 17 bases separated the two germline ends. This CDR3 spans 17 amino acids. Germline V gene data show CDR1 as SGHVS and CDR2 as FQNEAQ. DNA of the CDR3: TGTGCCAGCAGCGCATGGACAGTCCTTGACTCTGGAAACACCATATATTTT. It yields the protein CASSAWTVLDSGNTIYF.

The V call is TRBV20-1, the J call TRBJ2-1; maybe TRBD2 (6 bases). This CDR3 has 12 residues. V dropped 5 bases and J dropped 8 bases, with 13 bases sitting between them. The germline V gene has CDR1 DFQATT and CDR2 SNEGSKA (reference sequence). In DNA form, the CDR3 reads TGCAGTGCTGCCCGGGGACTCGATGAGCAGTTCTTC. It is translated as CSAARGLDEQFF.

The sample holds a few counts of this clonotype. The CDR3 DNA is TGTGCCAGCAGCACCTCGGGGACTAGCTACGCCTACGAGCAGTACTTC. As protein: CASSTSGTSYAYEQYF. V is TRBV11-2 and J is TRBJ2-7, with 9 bases lining up with TRBD2. The CDR3 covers 16 residues. The V and J ends lost 5 bases and 2 bases, in that order; junction bases with no gene match: 10. Germline CDR1 SGHAT, CDR2 FQNNGV. Full variable domain (remainder filled in from reference TRBV11-2 and TRBJ2-7): EAGVAQSPRYKIIEKRQSVAFWCNPISGHATLYWYQQILGQGPKLLIQFQNNGVVDDSQLPKDRFSAERLKGVDSTLKIQPAKLEDSAVYLCASSTSGTSYAYEQYFGPGTRLTVT.